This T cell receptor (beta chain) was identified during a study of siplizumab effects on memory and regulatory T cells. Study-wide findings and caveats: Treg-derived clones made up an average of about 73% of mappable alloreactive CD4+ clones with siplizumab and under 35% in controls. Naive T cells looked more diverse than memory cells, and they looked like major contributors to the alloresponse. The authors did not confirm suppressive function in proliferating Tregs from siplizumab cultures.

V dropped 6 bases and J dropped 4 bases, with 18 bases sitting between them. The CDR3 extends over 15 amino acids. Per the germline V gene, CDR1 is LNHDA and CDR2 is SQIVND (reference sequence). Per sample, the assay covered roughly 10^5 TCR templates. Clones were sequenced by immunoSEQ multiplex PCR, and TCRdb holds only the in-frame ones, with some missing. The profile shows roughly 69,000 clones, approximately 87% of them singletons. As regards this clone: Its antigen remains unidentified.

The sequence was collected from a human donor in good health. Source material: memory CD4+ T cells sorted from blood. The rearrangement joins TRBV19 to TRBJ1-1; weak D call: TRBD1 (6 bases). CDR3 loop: CASSREGGRGTEAFF. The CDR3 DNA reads TGTGCCAGTAGCCGGGAGGGGGGCAGGGGCACTGAAGCTTTCTTT.